The rows below give T cell receptor beta chains drawn from one sample of a study of cytomegalovirus exposure and HLA in healthy donors. Sequenced by immunoSEQ multiplex PCR; TCRdb stores in-frame clones only, minus some. The sample has about 140,000 clones, approximately 73% seen once; the top ten hold 1% to 1.5%. The sequenced material came from PBMCs. The receptor source for this set is a woman aged 40 to 55 in good health and CMV-seronegative. CDR3s include the opening cysteine and the closing phenylalanine or tryptophan. A D gene is named only where the DNA matches it firmly. For some rows the clone size is stated as once, few or many, or as a class when expanded; others skip it.

CDR3nt | CDR3aa | d_gene | j_gene | abundance | v_gene
TGTGCCAGCTCACCACTTGAAGGGGCGCTCGGGACTGAAGCTTTCTTT | CASSPLEGALGTEAFF | NA | TRBJ1-1 | NA | TRBV18
TGTGCCAGCAGTTACTCGCCGACAGGGGACCAAGAGACCCAGTACTTC | CASSYSPTGDQETQYF | TRBD1 | TRBJ2-5 | NA | TRBV6-5
TGTGCCAGCAGTCAGACACAGGGATCCGGCTACGAGCAGTACTTC | CASSQTQGSGYEQYF | NA | TRBJ2-7 | few | TRBV6-6
TGCAGCGGTGAGCGGGTACCCCTTAGCTCCTACAATGAGCAGTTCTTC | CSGERVPLSSYNEQFF | NA | TRBJ2-1 | NA | TRBV29-1
TGTGCCAGCAGCGCGACAGGGGGCTATGGCTACACCTTC | CASSATGGYGYTF | TRBD1 | TRBJ1-2 | NA | TRBV11-3
TGTGCCAGCAGCCTCACCGGGACAGCAAAAAACATTCAGTACTTC | CASSLTGTAKNIQYF | TRBD1 | TRBJ2-4 | NA | TRBV28
TGTGCCAGCAGCGACACCACATTACAGGGATCCACAGATACGCAGTATTTT | CASSDTTLQGSTDTQYF | NA | TRBJ2-3 | NA | TRBV6-4
TGTGCCAGCAGGGACAGGGCCTCCCCTTACAATGAGCAGTTCTTC | CASRDRASPYNEQFF | TRBD1 | TRBJ2-1 | NA | TRBV2
TGTGCCAGCAGCACGGACACGAGCTCCTACGAGCAGTACTTC | CASSTDTSSYEQYF | NA | TRBJ2-7 | NA | TRBV5-4
TGTGCCAGCAGTGGGGGGGGATTCAACCCTAGGGATAATGAAAAACTGTTTTTT | CASSGGGFNPRDNEKLFF | NA | TRBJ1-4 | NA | TRBV7-9
TGTGCCAGCAGTCCACTGGGCAGGGTTGGGACTGAAGCTTTCTTT | CASSPLGRVGTEAFF | NA | TRBJ1-1 | NA | TRBV27
TGTGCCAGCAGCGAGACAGGGCGTTGGAACACTGAAGCTTTCTTT | CASSETGRWNTEAFF | TRBD1 | TRBJ1-1 | NA | TRBV5-6
TGTGCCAGCAGTGAATCGGCAGGGATACCCCTCCACTTT | CASSESAGIPLHF | NA | TRBJ1-6 | few | TRBV6-1
TGTGCCAGCAGTGAATATTATAGAGGACAGGCCCTGAATGAAAAACTGTTTTTT | CASSEYYRGQALNEKLFF | TRBD1 | TRBJ1-4 | once | TRBV25-1
TGTGCCAGCAGCCAGACTAGCGGGTTACAAGAGACCCAGTACTTC | CASSQTSGLQETQYF | TRBD2 | TRBJ2-5 | NA | TRBV7-3
TGCGCCAGCAGCCACGACAGAATGACAGGACGAAGCACAGATACGCAGTATTTT | CASSHDRMTGRSTDTQYF | NA | TRBJ2-3 | NA | TRBV4-1
TGTGCCAGCAGTGACGCCGACAGGGTCTATGGCTACACCTTC | CASSDADRVYGYTF | TRBD1 | TRBJ1-2 | NA | TRBV28
TGTGCCAGTAGTATAGCTCAGGCCAGGGCCAATCAGCCCCAGCATTTT | CASSIAQARANQPQHF | NA | TRBJ1-5 | NA | TRBV19
TGTGCCAGCAGTTACTATAGGGAGGGCTACACCTTC | CASSYYREGYTF | NA | TRBJ1-2 | few | TRBV6-6
TGTGCCAGTAGTATAGTGGGGGGATCTGAAGCTTTCTTT | CASSIVGGSEAFF | NA | TRBJ1-1 | few | TRBV19
TGTGCCAGCAGCTCCACGGACAGAAAGGGGGAAAAACTGTTTTTT | CASSSTDRKGEKLFF | NA | TRBJ1-4 | few | TRBV7-9
TGTGCCAGCAGCGATCTGGGGGCGAGAGGCGGCTACACCTTC | CASSDLGARGGYTF | NA | TRBJ1-2 | NA | TRBV7-2
TGTGCCAGCAGTTTTAGACAGGCAGCAACTAATGAAAAACTGTTTTTT | CASSFRQAATNEKLFF | NA | TRBJ1-4 | once | TRBV6-6
TGTGCCAGCAGCTTAGAGGCGGGGGGGCCAGGGAATGAGCAGTTCTTC | CASSLEAGGPGNEQFF | TRBD2 | TRBJ2-1 | NA | TRBV7-9
TGTGCCAGCACCAAGAGCCTGTCGGGGGCCAACGTCCTGACTTTC | CASTKSLSGANVLTF | NA | TRBJ2-6 | few | TRBV6-6
TGCGCCAGCAGATCGGGGGTTTGGGAACGCAACCCAACTGAAGCTTTCTTT | CASRSGVWERNPTEAFF | NA | TRBJ1-1 | NA | TRBV5-1
TGTGCCAGCAGTTACGTGGCAGGCGTTAGCAATCAGCCCCAGCATTTT | CASSYVAGVSNQPQHF | NA | TRBJ1-5 | NA | TRBV6-6
TGTGCCAGCAGTTACTCGGCTAGGGGTACCGGGGAGCTGTTTTTT | CASSYSARGTGELFF | NA | TRBJ2-2 | few | TRBV6-5
TGTGCCAGCAGCTTCGGCGGGGGGGAGTATGAGCAGTTCTTC | CASSFGGGEYEQFF | TRBD2 | TRBJ2-1 | NA | TRBV7-6
TGTGCCAGCAGATCATACAGGGAATCCTACGAGCAGTACTTC | CASRSYRESYEQYF | NA | TRBJ2-7 | few | TRBV11-2
TGTGCCAGCAGTCCCCGGACAGGGACCCGGTCTGGGGCCAACGTCCTGACTTTC | CASSPRTGTRSGANVLTF | TRBD1 | TRBJ2-6 | NA | TRBV28
TGCAGCGTCGTAAGTAAGGGAGATGAGCAGTTCTTC | CSVVSKGDEQFF | NA | TRBJ2-1 | NA | TRBV29-1
TGTGCCAGCAGCCCACCTAGGGGAGATACGCAGTATTTT | CASSPPRGDTQYF | NA | TRBJ2-3 | NA | TRBV9
TGCAGCGTTGTTGCGTATGAGCAGTTCTTC | CSVVAYEQFF | NA | TRBJ2-1 | NA | TRBV29-1
TGTGCCAGCAGCTTAGGGGACAGGGTTGCACAAGAGACCCAGTACTTC | CASSLGDRVAQETQYF | TRBD1 | TRBJ2-5 | few | TRBV7-9
TGTTCCAGCAGCTTAGCGTCCCCTAGCGGGAGAAGCACAGATACGCAGTATTTT | CSSSLASPSGRSTDTQYF | TRBD2 | TRBJ2-3 | NA | TRBV7-9
TGCAGCGTAGACTCCGGGACAGGGGGCATTTATGAGCAGTTCTTC | CSVDSGTGGIYEQFF | TRBD1 | TRBJ2-1 | NA | TRBV29-1
TGTGCCAGCAGCTCCTTTGGGACAGTAGATGGCTACACCTTC | CASSSFGTVDGYTF | TRBD1 | TRBJ1-2 | NA | TRBV7-8
TGTGCCAGCAGGCCCCCGGGGCTAGCGGGGAATGAGCAGTTCTTC | CASRPPGLAGNEQFF | TRBD2 | TRBJ2-1 | NA | TRBV9
TGTGCCAGCAGAGAGACCAACGGGGAGACCCAGTACTTC | CASRETNGETQYF | NA | TRBJ2-5 | NA | TRBV13
TGTGCCAGCAGCCCGACGGGGACAGCGAACACTGAAGCTTTCTTT | CASSPTGTANTEAFF | TRBD1 | TRBJ1-1 | few | TRBV4-2
TGTGCCAGCAGCTTAGGTGGCTGGTACACAGATACGCAGTATTTT | CASSLGGWYTDTQYF | NA | TRBJ2-3 | NA | TRBV7-2
TGCGCCAGCCGAATAGGGGTAGCGGTGGGCTCTTCGGAGACCCAGTACTTC | CASRIGVAVGSSETQYF | NA | TRBJ2-5 | NA | TRBV5-1
TGTGCCAGCAGCCGGACAGGGGCGGGGGGCTACACCTTC | CASSRTGAGGYTF | TRBD1 | TRBJ1-2 | NA | TRBV5-8
TGTGCCAGCAGAGCGGGGTGGGGAGAGACCCAGTACTTC | CASRAGWGETQYF | TRBD2 | TRBJ2-5 | NA | TRBV5-8
TGTGCCAGCAGCTTAACGGGTGGCCGGTCGGTTGAGCAGTTCTTC | CASSLTGGRSVEQFF | NA | TRBJ2-1 | NA | TRBV7-9
TGTGCCAGCAGCTCCTTCCGGGACAGGCAAGAGACCCAGTACTTC | CASSSFRDRQETQYF | TRBD1 | TRBJ2-5 | NA | TRBV9
TGTGCCAGCAGTTACCACAGGGGCCGGAACACTGAAGCTTTCTTT | CASSYHRGRNTEAFF | TRBD1 | TRBJ1-1 | NA | TRBV6-6
TGCGCCAGCAGCTTGTCTAGCGGGGGGCGTGGCGCCGGAGATACGCAGTATTTT | CASSLSSGGRGAGDTQYF | TRBD2 | TRBJ2-3 | NA | TRBV5-1
TGTGCCAGCGGGGCGATGCGCGACACTGAAGCTTTCTTT | CASGAMRDTEAFF | NA | TRBJ1-1 | NA | TRBV11-2
TGTGCCAGCAGCAAGGACAGGGGCCGAGGAACTAATGAAAAACTGTTTTTT | CASSKDRGRGTNEKLFF | TRBD1 | TRBJ1-4 | NA | TRBV5-6
TGTGCCAGCAGCCCGAACGGCGGCTCCTACAATGAGCAGTTCTTC | CASSPNGGSYNEQFF | NA | TRBJ2-1 | NA | TRBV7-8
TGCAGCGTTGAAAGAGGCGGCGCTGAAGCTTTCTTT | CSVERGGAEAFF | NA | TRBJ1-1 | few | TRBV29-1
TGCGCCAGCAGCCAGGTGGGACTAGCGGGTAGAGCCTACGAGCAGTACTTC | CASSQVGLAGRAYEQYF | TRBD2 | TRBJ2-7 | NA | TRBV4-1
TGCGCCAGCAGCAGGGACAGGTTCAGCTCCACCGGGGAGCTGTTTTTT | CASSRDRFSSTGELFF | TRBD1 | TRBJ2-2 | NA | TRBV4-3
TGTGCCAGTAGTTCCTCTATTGAAGCTTTCTTT | CASSSSIEAFF | NA | TRBJ1-1 | NA | TRBV19
TGTGCCAGCAGTTTTCTCAAGTTCCGCACAGAAGCTTTCTTT | CASSFLKFRTEAFF | NA | TRBJ1-1 | once | TRBV28
TGTGCCAGCAGCGTAGGTAGGGGTAGCACCTATAATTCACCCCTCCACTTT | CASSVGRGSTYNSPLHF | NA | TRBJ1-6 | NA | TRBV9
TGTGCCAGTCACCACTCCTCCGGGGAGCTGTTTTTT | CASHHSSGELFF | NA | TRBJ2-2 | NA | TRBV19